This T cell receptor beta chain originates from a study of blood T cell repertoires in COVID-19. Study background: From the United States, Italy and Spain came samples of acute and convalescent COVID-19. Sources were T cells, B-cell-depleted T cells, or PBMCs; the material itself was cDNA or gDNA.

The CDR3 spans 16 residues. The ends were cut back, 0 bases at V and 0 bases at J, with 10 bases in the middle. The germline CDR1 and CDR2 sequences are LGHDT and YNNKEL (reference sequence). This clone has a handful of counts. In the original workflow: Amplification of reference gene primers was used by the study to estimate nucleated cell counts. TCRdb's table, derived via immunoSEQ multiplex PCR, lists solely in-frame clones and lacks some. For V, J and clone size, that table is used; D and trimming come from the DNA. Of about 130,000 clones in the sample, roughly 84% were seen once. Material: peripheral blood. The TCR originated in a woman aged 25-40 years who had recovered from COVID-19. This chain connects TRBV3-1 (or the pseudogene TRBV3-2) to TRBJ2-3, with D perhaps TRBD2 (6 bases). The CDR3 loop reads CASSQDTGLSTDTQYF. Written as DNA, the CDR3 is TGTGCCAGCAGCCAAGATACGGGACTGAGCACAGATACGCAGTATTTT.